This T cell receptor beta chain was profiled in a study of T-cell memory formation after mild COVID-19. As for the study in general: Largely, the TCR clusters proved donor specific.

The trim removed 7 bases at V and 2 bases at J, leaving 9 bases unmatched. CDR1 SGHTA and CDR2 FQGNSA come from the germline V gene. The CDR3 is made up of 15 amino acids. One entry per CDR3 protein results from TCRdb running MiXCR on the 5' RACE reads. Here the sample spans 200,000 to 250,000 distinct CDR3 sequences, 9.5% being singletons. The TCR was taken from a man aged 18 to 29 who had mild COVID-19 (a few samples of this study predate the infection). Cell type and time point are not known. The rearrangement links TRBV7-2 to TRBJ2-5; 8 bases agree with TRBD2. Sequencing was performed on PBMCs or a T cell subset sorted from them (not recorded which). CDR3 amino acids: CASKISSGGQETQYF. In nucleotides, the CDR3 is TGTGCCAGCAAAATATCCAGCGGGGGACAAGAGACCCAGTACTTC.